This TCR beta chain is from a study of regulatory T cells in long-lasting Graves disease. Points on this clonotype: Its target is not known.

In building TCR beta libraries, iRepertoire HTBI primers were used together with Arm-PCR of CDR3 regions. TCRdb passed the multiplex PCR reads through MiXCR, listing each CDR3 protein once. This sample has around 500,000 distinct CDR3 sequences, with 13% found just once. Study results and caveats: Persistent disease was associated with favored TRBV28 usage and with favored use of TRBJ1-2 and TRBJ2-5.

This CDR3 comprises 13 residues. CDR1 and CDR2 (germline): DFQATT, SNEGSKA (reference sequence). Deletions cut 0 bases from V and 0 bases from J, with 6 bases between. Time point given: newly diagnosed GD, antithyroid drugs for less than 3 months. The authors made the TCR library using RNA they extracted from PBMCs. A further study also used this sample, focusing on T cells in Graves' hyperthyroidism and ophthalmopathy.

The chain recombines TRBV20-1 with TRBJ2-7; no reliable D call. The sample in question was peripheral blood mononuclear cells (PBMCs), obtained at new diagnosis, from a patient treated with antithyroid drugs. This clonotype was sampled from a man aged 30-40 years with Graves disease. This CDR3 reads CSARDRLSYEQYF. The CDR3 DNA sequence: TGCAGTGCTAGAGATAGACTCTCCTACGAGCAGTACTTC.